The 28 T cell receptor beta chains presented below share a single source sample, sequenced in a study of T-cell memory formation after mild COVID-19. TCRdb reprocessed the 5' RACE reads with MiXCR, giving one entry per CDR3 protein. In the table there are fewer than 450,000 distinct CDR3 sequences, 20% to 25% of which are singletons. Sequenced input: PBMCs or a T cell subset sorted from them (not recorded which). The receptors come from an adult woman who had mild COVID-19 (a few samples of this study predate the infection). Cell type and time point are not known.

This clonotype came up many times. This sequence joins TRBV5-5 and TRBJ2-2; D may be TRBD2 (5 bases). Trimming removed 3 bases from V and 5 bases from J, with 11 bases in between. Germline V gene lookup returns CDR1 SGHKS and CDR2 YYEKEE (reference sequence). This CDR3 region has 14 residues. This chain's CDR3 is CASSSAAGTGELFF. In DNA form, the CDR3 reads TGTGCCAGCAGCTCCGCTGCGGGTACCGGGGAGCTGTTTTTT.

This clonotype was seen just once. The chain combines TRBV6-5 with TRBJ1-1; 11 nucleotides agree with TRBD1. The V segment lost 2 bases and the J segment 3 bases; nucleotides outside the gene matches: 5. In germline, CDR1 is MNHEY, CDR2 SVGAGI. The CDR3 contains 16 residues. The CDR3 DNA sequence: TGTGCCAGCAGTTACACCTCGGACAGGGGGCACACTGAAGCTTTCTTT. It yields the protein CASSYTSDRGHTEAFF.

This clonotype was detected a few times. This chain connects TRBV30 to TRBJ1-4; TRBD1 agrees at 7 bases. The CDR3 contains 14 residues. Trimming removed 2 bases from V and 10 bases from J; junction bases left unmatched: 10. Germline V CDR1 and CDR2: GTSNPN, SVGIG (reference sequence). The CDR3 DNA sequence: TGTGCCTGGAGTCTGGACAGGACCAGAGGAAAACTGTTTTTT. Residues: CAWSLDRTRGKLFF. The whole variable domain, remainder taken from reference TRBV30 and TRBJ1-4, is SQTIHQWPATLVQPVGSPLSLECTVEGTSNPNLYWYRQAAGRGLQLLFYSVGIGQISSEVPQNLSASRPQDRQFILSSKKLLLSDSGFYLCAWSLDRTRGKLFFGSGTQLSVL.

The chain has TRBV6-5 and TRBJ2-7, with D possibly being TRBD1 (5 bases). Germline V gene data show CDR1 as MNHEY and CDR2 as SVGAGI. Trimming took 3 bases from V and 5 from J, leaving 20 bases between them. This CDR3 has 16 residues. The CDR3, as DNA: TGTGCCAGCAGTTATCTAGGGGCCGGTCTCCTTGACGAGCAGTACTTC. The encoded protein is CASSYLGAGLLDEQYF.

The gene calls are TRBV6-6 and TRBJ1-5; no firm D call. This CDR3 is built from 14 residues. CDR1 and CDR2 (germline): MNHNY, SVGAGI (reference sequence). Trimming took off 2 bases at V and 2 bases at J, with 7 bases between the two ends. The CDR3 DNA sequence: TGTGCCAGCAGTTACCTCCAGGGCAATCAGCCCCAGCATTTT. Translated, it gives CASSYLQGNQPQHF.

This clonotype was detected a few times. CDR3 region: CASTTGLAAGELFF. CDR3 sequence (DNA): TGTGCCAGCACAACGGGACTAGCTGCCGGGGAGCTGTTTTTT. This chain links TRBV2 with TRBJ2-2; 9 bases map to TRBD2. Germline V lookup: CDR1 SNHLY, CDR2 FYNNEI. The CDR3 spans 14 residues. The J segment lost 6 bases and the V segment lost 7 bases, leaving 6 bases of the junction unmatched.

This clonotype was seen only a few times. The V and J genes are TRBV20-1 and TRBJ2-1; D gene unclear. V lost 4 bases and J lost 4, with 11 bases in between. Germline V CDR1 and CDR2: DFQATT, SNEGSKA (reference sequence). The CDR3 runs to 13 residues. The chain's CDR3 is CSAKQLGYNEQFF. As DNA, the CDR3 is TGCAGTGCTAAGCAGCTCGGGTACAATGAGCAGTTCTTC.

The gene calls are TRBV7-2 and TRBJ2-7; D unresolved. Looked up from germline, CDR1 is SGHTA and CDR2 is FQGNSA. There are 14 residues in the CDR3. Trimming took 5 bases from V and 0 from J, leaving 11 bases between them. CDR3 DNA: TGTGCCAGCAGCCCCCCGGTTAGCTCCTACGAGCAGTACTTC. It codes for CASSPPVSSYEQYF. Combining the CDR3 with reference TRBV7-2 and TRBJ2-7 gives the whole variable domain GAGVSQSPSNKVTEKGKDVELRCDPISGHTALYWYRQSLGQGLEFLIYFQGNSAPDKSGLPSDRFSAERTGGSVSTLTIQRTQQEDSAVYLCASSPPVSSYEQYFGPGTRLTVT.

At least ten counts were recorded for this clonotype. This sequence joins TRBV7-2 and TRBJ2-5; TRBD1 matches 10 bases. The V segment lost 5 bases and the J segment 5 bases; nucleotides outside the gene matches: 8. Germline CDR1 SGHTA, CDR2 FQGNSA. This CDR3 region has 15 residues. The CDR3 loop reads CASSPRDRGFETQYF. CDR3 coding DNA: TGTGCCAGCAGCCCCCGGGACAGGGGTTTTGAGACCCAGTACTTC.

The rearrangement joins TRBV30 to TRBJ1-5, with 7 positions matching TRBD1. V gave up 1 base and J gave up 9 bases; unmatched junction bases: 6. CDR1 is GTSNPN, CDR2 SVGIG, per germline (reference sequence). The CDR3 consists of 13 residues. The CDR3 nucleotides are TGTGCCTGGAGTGGACAGGGTTACGGGCCCCAGCATTTT. This translates into CAWSGQGYGPQHF.

This clonotype has only a few counts. The chain employs TRBV6-5 and TRBJ1-4, with D maybe TRBD1 (5 bases). Germline V gene sequence: CDR1 MNHEY, CDR2 SVGAGI. V was trimmed by 2 bases and J by 8 bases, leaving 9 bases between them. The CDR3 runs 13 residues. The CDR3 bases are TGTGCCAGCAGTTACAGTGAGGGGGAAAAACTGTTTTTT. Its protein is CASSYSEGEKLFF.

This clonotype was counted a few times. V gene TRBV10-3 combines with J gene TRBJ2-1; possible D gene TRBD1, 5 bases. Germline lookup yields CDR1 ENHRY and CDR2 SYGVKD. CDR3 length equals 13 residues. V lost 0 bases to trimming and J lost 9 bases, with 9 bases between them. The CDR3 region is CAISESTVGEQFF. The DNA for the CDR3 is TGTGCCATCAGTGAGTCGACAGTCGGTGAGCAGTTCTTC.

V gene TRBV25-1 combines with J gene TRBJ1-6, with TRBD1 matching 7 bases. The germline gives CDR1 MGHDK, CDR2 SYGVNS. J was trimmed by 9 bases and V by 9 bases; bases with no gene match: 8. The CDR3 consists of 13 residues. This CDR3 is CASNKGASSPLHF. The CDR3 nucleotides read TGTGCCAGTAACAAGGGGGCGAGTTCACCCCTCCACTTT.

The chain combines TRBV5-1 with TRBJ2-2, with 8 bases lining up with TRBD2. CDR3 size: 15 residues. With V trimmed by 0 bases and J by 5 bases, 3 bases remained unmatched. The germline V gene has CDR1 SGHRS and CDR2 YFSETQ. The CDR3 DNA is TGCGCCAGCAGCTTGGCCGGGAGGGAAACCGGGGAGCTGTTTTTT. The encoded protein is CASSLAGRETGELFF.

There are a few counts of this clonotype. This sequence joins TRBV5-1 and TRBJ2-1; 7 bases fit TRBD1. Trimming at V came to 6 bases and at J to 5 bases, leaving 11 bases not matched to a gene. Germline CDR1 reads SGHRS; CDR2 reads YFSETQ. The CDR3 is 15 residues long. This CDR3 reads CASTPHRGNNNEQFF. The CDR3 nucleotides read TGCGCCAGCACCCCACACAGGGGCAACAACAATGAGCAGTTCTTC.

This clonotype turned up a few times. The chain recombines TRBV20-1 with TRBJ2-3; TRBD2 is a possible D gene (6 bases). Trimming shortened V by 6 bases and J by 7 bases, and 14 bases separated the two germline ends. The germline gives CDR1 DFQATT, CDR2 SNEGSKA (reference sequence). There are 12 residues in the CDR3. The CDR3 region is CSARWRGYTQYF. CDR3 DNA: TGCAGTGCCAGATGGAGGGGATATACGCAGTATTTT.

The V gene is TRBV7-6, the J gene TRBJ2-3, with D maybe TRBD2 (6 bases). This CDR3 spans 15 amino acids. Trimming stripped 4 bases from V and 2 bases from J, with 13 bases between. Germline CDR1 SGHVS, CDR2 FNYEAQ. CDR3 DNA sequence: TGTGCCAGCAGCTACGGACGGGGGTCCACAGATACGCAGTATTTT. Its protein is CASSYGRGSTDTQYF.

This clonotype has just a few counts. The V gene is TRBV27, the J gene TRBJ2-7; D is ambiguous. V dropped 3 bases and J dropped 0 bases, with 6 bases sitting between them. The CDR3 loop spans 13 amino acids. Germline V gives CDR1 MNHEY, CDR2 SMNVEV (reference sequence). CDR3 in DNA: TGTGCCAGCAGTTTTTCTAGCTCCTACGAGCAGTACTTC. The encoded protein is CASSFSSSYEQYF.

This clonotype was seen a handful of times. The chain combines TRBV20-1 with TRBJ2-5, with D maybe TRBD1 (6 bases). This CDR3 is built from 15 residues. The V gene lost 1 base and the J gene lost 1 base, with 13 bases spanning the gap. CDR1 DFQATT and CDR2 SNEGSKA come from the germline V gene (reference sequence). The DNA of the CDR3 is TGCAGTGCTAGAGTCCCCGACAGGACCCAAGAGACCCAGTACTTC. This codes for CSARVPDRTQETQYF.

This clonotype was counted a single time. CDR3 region: CASSIGIKMRNYGYTF. In nucleotides, the CDR3 is TGTGCCAGTAGTATTGGTATAAAGATGAGGAACTATGGCTACACCTTC. The V gene is TRBV19, the J gene TRBJ1-2; D ambiguous. V shed 3 bases and J shed 2 bases, with 16 bases lying between them. From germline, CDR1 is LNHDA and CDR2 SQIVND (reference sequence). The CDR3 has 16 amino acids.

This clonotype was seen more than once but under ten times. The J gene is TRBJ1-2, the V gene TRBV5-5, with 7 bases aligning to TRBD1. CDR1 and CDR2 (germline): SGHKS, YYEKEE (reference sequence). This CDR3 is built from 20 residues. J was trimmed by 5 bases and V by 4 bases; bases with no gene match: 26. The CDR3 DNA reads as TGTGCCAGCAGCGCACACCCGGGACAGAGGGACCCGCCTAATTTATATGGCTACACCTTC. Amino acids: CASSAHPGQRDPPNLYGYTF.

The chain uses TRBV20-1 and TRBJ2-2; D is undetermined. This CDR3 has 13 residues. Germline values: CDR1 DFQATT, CDR2 SNEGSKA (reference sequence). Trimming removed 4 bases at V and 4 bases at J, with 10 bases between. This CDR3 is CSATSQFTGELFF. The CDR3 DNA sequence: TGCAGTGCTACTAGTCAGTTCACCGGGGAGCTGTTTTTT.

This rearrangement joins TRBV9 to TRBJ1-2, with 7 positions matching TRBD1. V trimming: 6 bases; J trimming: 11 bases; junction bases outside the gene matches: 16. CDR1 and CDR2 from the germline V gene are SGDLS and YYNGEE. The CDR3 totals 14 residues. This CDR3 reads CASTQTSGHRGYTF. The DNA of the CDR3 is TGTGCCAGCACGCAGACATCGGGACACAGGGGATACACCTTC.

This clonotype showed up just a few times. The chain links TRBV2 to TRBJ1-6; D remains unclear. With 3 bases removed from V and 7 bases from J, the gap between germline ends came to 10 bases. Germline V gene data show CDR1 as SNHLY and CDR2 as FYNNEI. The CDR3 is made up of 14 amino acids. CDR3 in DNA: TGTGCCAGCAGTGAGAGGGTTAAGAATTCACCCCTCCACTTT. Translation: CASSERVKNSPLHF.

The chain joins TRBV7-3 to TRBJ1-1; 9 nucleotides agree with TRBD1. The CDR3 covers 14 residues. Germline-derived CDR1 and CDR2 are SGHTA and FQGTGA. J lost 10 bases, V lost 5 bases, and 11 bases had no gene match. This CDR3 reads CASSARTGDGRAFF. The CDR3 region has the DNA TGTGCCAGCAGCGCCCGGACAGGGGACGGACGAGCTTTCTTT.

J is TRBJ2-5 and V is TRBV15, with 9 bases aligning to TRBD1. There are 13 residues in the CDR3. Germline loops: CDR1 LNHNV, CDR2 YYDKDF (reference sequence). The V gene end was trimmed by 9 bases and the J gene end by 5 bases; junction bases not matched to a gene: 7. CDR3 coding DNA: TGTGCCACTACGGGACAGGGTTTGGAGACCCAGTACTTC. Translated, it gives CATTGQGLETQYF.

In regard to this clonotype: At one of its ends the junction is not consistent with the germline gene, which may arise from a read error. The chain has TRBV24-1 and TRBJ2-1; no definite D call. Germline V gene lookup returns CDR1 KGHDR and CDR2 SFDVKD. The CDR3 consists of 11 residues. The CDR3 region is CATSDFGRTSF. The DNA for the CDR3 is TGTGCCACCAGTGATTTTGGCAGGACCTCGTTC.

The V and J genes are TRBV4-3 and TRBJ2-5, with 7 bases matching TRBD1. The junction had 6 bases not matched to a gene; V was cut back by 1 base and J by 4 bases. There are 15 residues in the CDR3. CDR1 and CDR2 (germline): LGHNA, YSLEER. CDR3 loop: CASSQATGAGETQYF. CDR3 sequence (DNA): TGCGCCAGCAGCCAAGCCACAGGGGCGGGAGAGACCCAGTACTTC.